The source of this T cell receptor (beta chain) is a study of OX40 agonist ivuxolimab in advanced cancers. Broadly, across the study: Ivuxolimab was an agonistic, fully human IgG2 monoclonal antibody directed against OX40 (CD134), a costimulatory receptor. Intravenous ivuxolimab was administered to patients every 2 weeks at six dose levels: 0.01, 0.1, 0.3, 1.5, 3 and 10 mg/kg. In the dose-escalation cohort, around four fifths of patients were male, and the mean age was around 65 years with a range of about 20 to 80. The paper describes the monotherapy dose-escalation part (N of about 50 patients) of the phase I trial of ivuxolimab. Partial responses occurred in three dose-escalation patients, of whom one had hepatocellular carcinoma and two had cutaneous melanoma. Patients were allowed to have had prior anti-PD-1, anti-PD-L1 or anti-CTLA-4 therapy, and roughly two fifths of the dose-escalation patients had been treated with checkpoint inhibitors. The point of sequencing TCRbeta in the periphery was to test whether ivuxolimab changed TCR sequence diversity and drove clonal T-cell expansion. Of the roughly 52 dose-escalation patients, hepatocellular carcinoma was present in about 20, melanoma in approximately 15, renal cell carcinoma in 9 and head and neck cancer in 9.

As regards this clone: The antigen it recognizes is unknown. Per-base quality was not reported, and no clone a single base away is much larger than it.

The trial excluded patients who had a history of autoimmune disease or were on systemic immunosuppression. Peripheral blood for TCR sequencing was collected from all dose cohorts at baseline, on cycle 4 day 1, and on cycle 7 day 1. The samples were taken from a phase I, first-in-human, multicenter, open-label dose-escalation trial of ivuxolimab. The trial enrolled adults with locally advanced or metastatic head and neck squamous cell, hepatocellular, melanoma or renal cell carcinoma. Before TCR sequencing, CD4+ and CD8+ T cells were separately sorted from peripheral blood. For sequencing of the TCRbeta CDR3 region, genomic DNA was extracted from the sorted cells. TCRbeta CDR3 regions were sequenced using the immunoSEQ Assay. TCRdb carries this immuneACCESS record with in-frame sequences only. Its versions omit some clonotypes, under half of them owing to an unresolved V gene in the studies checked, with the rest unexplained. In all, the sample holds about 89,000 clones, and approximately 91% of those were seen once. The top ten constitute roughly 0.64% of the sample.

Measured from the cysteine to the phenylalanine, the CDR3 is 16 residues long. The sequence is cut down to CDR3 DNA, 48 bases in frame from base 1. CDR1 and CDR2 (SGHRS, YFSETQ) derive from the germline V gene. Germline trimming amounts to 9 bases on V and 4 bases on J, with 14 as the count of junction bases outside the gene matches. On the study overall, not on this receptor specifically: Partial responders in the 0.1-3.0 mg/kg groups had among the lowest normalized peripheral clonal expansion, especially among CD8+ T cells. Which antigens the clonally expanded peripheral T cells were specific for was not determined. At doses of 0.1 to 3.0 mg/kg, clonal expansion of both CD4+ and CD8+ T cells in blood was seen between baseline and week 6. After ivuxolimab, more expanded clones were found on average in CD8+ T cells than in CD4+ T cells. Low levels of normalized T-cell clonal expansion were also seen in some nonresponding patients.

This sequence uses TRBV5-1 and TRBJ2-2; 8 bases in the junction line up with TRBD2. This specimen consisted of CD4+ or CD8+ T cells sorted from blood, obtained in a trial of the OX40 agonist ivuxolimab. The TCR originated in an adult with an advanced solid tumor such as melanoma, head and neck, liver or kidney cancer. The CDR3 region reads CATHLAAGVSTGELFF. The nucleotides read TGCGCCACTCACCTGGCAGCGGGAGTCTCCACCGGGGAGCTGTTTTTT.